The 24 T cell receptor beta chains given below trace back to one sample, sequenced in a study of HIV-infected patients and healthy controls. cDNA was made from about 510 ng RNA using alpha and beta constant primers. Alpha and beta chain libraries were made separately by chain-specific third strand synthesis with multiplexing indices. In TCRdb, the 5' RACE reads were re-called with MiXCR into one record per CDR3 protein. The table shows some 10,000 distinct CDR3 sequences, with roughly 7% occurring only once. Whole blood was used without fractionation, so all unsorted peripheral T cells were included. This specimen was blood, taken before antiretroviral therapy. These receptors originate from an adult with HIV infection.

By sample fraction, this clonotype is large. The gene calls are TRBV27 and TRBJ1-1; D is unresolved. V shed 3 bases and J shed 3 bases, with 8 bases lying between them. This CDR3 region has 13 residues. Germline loops: CDR1 MNHEY, CDR2 SMNVEV (reference sequence). CDR3 nucleotides: TGTGCCAGCAGTTTGGAACAGCACACTGAAGCTTTCTTT. The encoded protein is CASSLEQHTEAFF.

V and J are TRBV6-1 and TRBJ2-3; 11 positions agree with TRBD2. The CDR3 contains 15 residues. CDR1 and CDR2 from the germline V gene are MNHNS and SASEGT. The ends lost 2 bases at V and 4 bases at J; junction bases unmatched: 2. This chain's CDR3 is CASSELAGGSDTQYF. CDR3 DNA: TGTGCCAGCAGTGAACTAGCGGGGGGCTCAGATACGCAGTATTTT.

By proportion, this clonotype is medium-sized. The chain is built from TRBV10-3 and TRBJ2-7, with D perhaps TRBD1 (6 bases). Germline assignment: CDR1 ENHRY and CDR2 SYGVKD. The V end lost 3 bases, the J end lost 1 base, and 10 bases lay between the germline ends. CDR3 length: 14 amino acids. The CDR3 region is CAISDSDRSYEQYF. The CDR3 region has the DNA TGTGCCATCAGTGACTCAGACAGGTCCTACGAGCAGTACTTC.

In its sample, this clonotype was seen many times. The chain recombines TRBV20-1 with TRBJ1-2; D may be TRBD1 (6 bases). This CDR3 comprises 13 residues. The V and J ends lost 5 bases and 8 bases respectively, with 18 bases between them. The germline V gene encodes CDR1 DFQATT and CDR2 SNEGSKA (reference sequence). CDR3 coding DNA: TGCAGTGCTTCCCCCGCTACGAGGGGGGGCTACACCTTC. Translation gives CSASPATRGGYTF.

This clonotype occurred many times. This rearrangement joins TRBV10-3 to TRBJ2-1; D possibly matches TRBD1 or TRBD2 (6 bases each). V was clipped by 4 bases and J by 8 bases, with 21 bases between them. Looked up from germline, CDR1 is ENHRY and CDR2 is SYGVKD. This CDR3 is 16 amino acids long. CDR3 loop: CAISAVTGAPSHEQFF. For the CDR3, the DNA is TGTGCCATCAGTGCCGTGACGGGGGCCCCCTCCCATGAGCAGTTCTTC.

The table lists this clonotype with many counts. This chain joins TRBV15 and TRBJ1-1; D possibly corresponds to TRBD1 (5 bases). The V gene's germline CDR1 is LNHNV and CDR2 YYDKDF (reference sequence). The CDR3 runs to 18 residues. Trimming pared 0 bases from V and 0 bases from J, leaving 17 bases between. The CDR3 reads CATSRDRPTARVNTEAFF. The CDR3 DNA sequence: TGTGCCACCAGCAGAGACAGGCCCACGGCCAGGGTGAACACTGAAGCTTTCTTT.

Many counts were recorded for this clonotype. The chain recombines TRBV6-5 with TRBJ1-6; 8 bases agree with TRBD1. The germline V gene encodes CDR1 MNHEY and CDR2 SVGAGI. The CDR3 spans 16 residues. The junction had 4 bases not matched to a gene; V was cut back by 0 bases and J by 6 bases. The CDR3 here is CASSYSNGQGNSPLHF. The CDR3 nucleotides read TGTGCCAGCAGTTACTCGAATGGACAGGGTAATTCACCCCTCCACTTT.

The chain recombines TRBV7-3 with TRBJ1-1, with 10 bases aligning to TRBD1. The trim removed 5 bases at V and 3 bases at J, leaving 9 bases unmatched. This CDR3 has 16 amino acids. Germline loops: CDR1 SGHTA, CDR2 FQGTGA. The CDR3 reads CASSPKGGTGDTEAFF. The CDR3 DNA sequence: TGTGCCAGCAGCCCAAAGGGGGGGACAGGGGACACTGAAGCTTTCTTT.

In this sample, this clonotype turned up many times. The J gene is TRBJ2-7, the V gene TRBV3-1; no clear D gene. Deletions cut 0 bases from V and 4 bases from J, with 4 bases between. The CDR3 has 12 amino acids. CDR1 LGHDT and CDR2 YNNKEL come from the germline V gene (reference sequence). CDR3 DNA sequence: TGTGCCAGCAGCCAAGAAAATTACGAGCAGTACTTC. This encodes CASSQENYEQYF.

This clonotype was detected many times. The chain is built from TRBV27 and TRBJ1-2, with D possibly being TRBD1 (5 bases). V lost 6 bases and J 10 bases, leaving 27 bases between the germline ends. CDR1 is MNHEY, CDR2 SMNVEV, per germline (reference sequence). The CDR3 is made up of 16 amino acids. The CDR3 sequence: CASSSTGTDKDDVYTF. CDR3 nucleotide sequence: TGTGCCAGCAGCTCTACCGGGACGGATAAAGACGACGTCTACACCTTC.

This clonotype was observed at least ten times. The V and J genes are TRBV19 and TRBJ1-5; D gene uncertain. This CDR3 spans 14 amino acids. CDR1 LNHDA and CDR2 SQIVND come from the germline V gene (reference sequence). Trimming cost V 1 base and J 7 bases, with 11 bases left between them. CDR3: CASSIVKEGQPQHF. The DNA for the CDR3 is TGTGCCAGTAGTATAGTCAAGGAGGGACAGCCCCAGCATTTT.

By proportion, this clonotype is medium-sized (0.01 to 0.1%). V usage is TRBV7-9 and J usage is TRBJ1-2; D ambiguous. CDR1 and CDR2 from the germline V gene are SEHNR and FQNEAQ (reference sequence). The CDR3 contains 16 residues. Trimming took 3 bases from V and 0 from J, leaving 14 bases between them. The CDR3: CASSLGDATANYGYTF. The DNA of the CDR3 is TGTGCCAGCAGCTTGGGTGACGCCACAGCTAACTATGGCTACACCTTC. Using reference TRBV7-9 and TRBJ1-2 for the parts outside the CDR3, the full variable domain is DTGVSQNPRHKITKRGQNVTFRCDPISEHNRLYWYRQTLGQGPEFLTYFQNEAQLEKSRLLSDRFSAERPKGSFSTLEIQRTEQGDSAMYLCASSLGDATANYGYTFGSGTRLTVV.

The table lists this clonotype with many counts. The chain links TRBV12-5 to TRBJ2-1; TRBD1 aligns across 12 bases. V lost 5 bases and J lost 8; bases outside the gene matches: 7. Per the germline V gene, CDR1 is LGHNT and CDR2 is FRNRAP. The CDR3 extends over 15 amino acids. The CDR3 reads CASGPGQGAGDEQFF. The CDR3, as DNA: TGTGCTAGTGGTCCGGGACAGGGGGCTGGGGATGAGCAGTTCTTC.

This clonotype was detected many times. This chain uses TRBV6-5 with TRBJ1-1, with D uncertain. Germline-derived CDR1 and CDR2 are MNHEY and SVGAGI. Between the trimmed V and J ends, which lost 2 bases and 8 bases, there was a span of 12 bases. The CDR3 is 13 residues long. CDR3 protein: CASSYPGVREAFF. Written as DNA, the CDR3 is TGTGCCAGCAGTTACCCTGGTGTGAGGGAAGCTTTCTTT.

There are a few counts of this clonotype. The chain combines TRBV15 with TRBJ2-3; a possible D gene is TRBD2 (6 bases). V lost 0 bases and J lost 4, with 17 bases in between. Germline V gene sequence: CDR1 LNHNV, CDR2 YYDKDF (reference sequence). The CDR3 is made up of 17 amino acids. CDR3: CATSRDVAGTEADTQYF. CDR3 nucleotides: TGTGCCACCAGCAGAGACGTCGCGGGGACGGAAGCAGATACGCAGTATTTT.

This clonotype was recorded many times. The gene calls are TRBV7-2 and TRBJ2-3; the match to TRBD2 covers 7 bases. The CDR3 loop spans 13 amino acids. J was trimmed by 14 bases and V by 4 bases; bases with no gene match: 12. CDR1 is SGHTA, CDR2 FQGNSA, per germline. CDR3 sequence: CASSWDRAGLRYF. CDR3 in DNA: TGTGCCAGCAGCTGGGATCGAGCGGGGCTTCGGTATTTT.

This clonotype came up many times. V is TRBV5-8 and J is TRBJ1-1; D is possibly TRBD1 (5 bases). The germline CDR1 and CDR2 sequences are SGHTS and YDEGEE. V dropped 0 bases and J dropped 3 bases, with 12 bases sitting between them. This CDR3 region has 15 residues. The CDR3 reads CASSLGDSIHTEAFF. Here the CDR3 DNA reads TGTGCCAGCAGCTTGGGGGACTCCATACACACTGAAGCTTTCTTT.

This clonotype was found many times. The chain joins TRBV6-5 to TRBJ2-1; TRBD2 matches 8 bases. The germline V gene encodes CDR1 MNHEY and CDR2 SVGAGI. CDR3 length: 15 residues. V trimming: 2 bases; J trimming: 8 bases; junction bases outside the gene matches: 8. CDR3 in amino acids: CASSYQRGGIDEQFF. The CDR3, as DNA: TGTGCCAGCAGTTACCAACGGGGGGGTATCGATGAGCAGTTCTTC.

This clonotype was seen many times. V is TRBV10-3 and J is TRBJ1-1; D is uncertain. V lost 2 bases and J lost 2, with 9 bases in between. The CDR3 sequence is 14 residues long. In germline, CDR1 is ENHRY, CDR2 SYGVKD. The CDR3 DNA follows: TGTGCCATCAGTGAGACAGCTACTAACACTGAAGCTTTCTTT. Translation: CAISETATNTEAFF.

This clonotype is medium-sized. The J gene is TRBJ2-3, the V gene TRBV11-2; D may be TRBD2 (5 bases). Germline V gives CDR1 SGHAT, CDR2 FQNNGV. The CDR3 loop spans 15 amino acids. The V end lost 6 bases, the J end lost 2 bases, and 15 bases lay between the germline ends. The CDR3 sequence is CASRVTSGYTDTQYF. In DNA form, the CDR3 reads TGTGCCAGCAGGGTTACAAGCGGCTACACAGATACGCAGTATTTT.

This clonotype was counted only a few times. V usage is TRBV12-3 or TRBV12-4 and J usage is TRBJ2-3; D gene uncertain. The CDR3 totals 15 residues. Trimming left V 10 bases short and J 1 base short, with 18 bases between. The DNA of the CDR3 is TGTGCCAACGGAAAGGACGGATCCGGCACAGATACGCAGTATTTT. Residues: CANGKDGSGTDTQYF.

This clonotype has a count of ten or more. The genes are TRBV4-1 and TRBJ1-4, with 11 bases aligning to TRBD1. CDR3 length: 16 amino acids. Trimming cost V 0 bases and J 7 bases; bases outside gene matches: 4. Germline loops: CDR1 MGHRA, CDR2 YSYEKL. The CDR3 loop is CASSQERGTGGEKLFF. In nucleotides, the CDR3 is TGCGCCAGCAGCCAAGAACGAGGGACAGGGGGTGAAAAACTGTTTTTT.

This clonotype was detected ten times or more. The chain joins TRBV14 to TRBJ1-2, with D possibly being TRBD1 (6 bases). This CDR3 has 14 amino acids. Germline CDR1 SGHDN, CDR2 FVKESK. Trimming stripped 1 base from V and 8 bases from J, with 14 bases between. CDR3 protein: CASSQGTQGFGYTF. CDR3 coding DNA: TGTGCCAGCAGCCAAGGTACACAGGGATTCGGCTACACCTTC.

The CDR3 DNA reads TGTGCCAGCAGCTTAGGAGACAGGGCCACTGAAGCTTTCTTT. This gives the protein CASSLGDRATEAFF. The chain carries TRBV13 and TRBJ1-1, with TRBD1 matching 7 bases. The CDR3 sequence is 14 residues long. The germline CDR1 and CDR2 sequences are PRHDT and FYEKMQ (reference sequence). V was pared by 0 bases and J by 4 bases, with 2 bases of the junction left unmatched.